This T cell receptor (beta chain) came from a study of T cell responses to AZD1222 COVID-19 vaccine. The CDR3 sequence is 13 residues long. CDR1 is SGHKS and CDR2 is YYEKEE in the germline V gene (reference sequence). V lost 1 base and J lost 9, with 8 bases in between. Sequencing used immunoSEQ multiplex PCR; TCRdb keeps in-frame clones, though not all of them. The table has about 100,000 clones, about 87% seen once. The source is an adult in good health. The source was peripheral blood, collected on day 0 of AZD1222 vaccination. The J gene is TRBJ1-6, the V gene TRBV5-5; D uncertain. CDR3 protein: CASSLRPGSPLHF. CDR3 nucleotide sequence: TGTGCCAGCAGCTTGAGGCCTGGTTCACCCCTCCACTTT.